These T cell receptor beta chains were read from a single sample in a study of technical replicates of blood from a few donors. Clones were read by immunoSEQ multiplex PCR, and TCRdb kept only the in-frame ones, dropping some. Found here are 45,000 to 60,000 clones, around 95% of them singletons; the top ten hold 0.39%. The sequencing sample was made of T cells isolated from PBMCs. Source of these receptors: a human donor in good health. CDR3s include the opening cysteine and the closing phenylalanine or tryptophan. Each record gives: D gene, J gene, V gene, clone size, CDR3 DNA, CDR3 protein. A D gene is named only where the DNA matches it firmly. Clone size is not always given. Where it is, it says once, few, many or a class for expanded clones.

D: TRBD1; J: TRBJ1-4; V: TRBV5-6; size: -; DNA: TGTGCCAGCAGCTGGACAGGGGCGTGGGGACTGTTTTTT; CDR3: CASSWTGAWGLFF
D: -; J: TRBJ1-1; V: TRBV29-1; size: -; DNA: TGCAGCGTTGTCTATTCGATACGGGCGGGCACTGAAGCTTTCTTT; CDR3: CSVVYSIRAGTEAFF
D: TRBD1; J: TRBJ1-1; V: TRBV11-2; size: -; DNA: TGTGCCAGCAGACCGAACACAGGGGGTGGCGCTTTCTTT; CDR3: CASRPNTGGGAFF
D: TRBD1; J: TRBJ2-7; V: TRBV19; size: once; DNA: TGTGCCAGTAGTAAGGGGACAGGAACCTACGAGCAGTACTTC; CDR3: CASSKGTGTYEQYF
D: TRBD1; J: TRBJ1-1; V: TRBV5-1; size: -; DNA: TGCGCCAGCAGCCCCACAGGGGGAAACACTGAAGCTTTCTTT; CDR3: CASSPTGGNTEAFF
D: -; J: TRBJ2-1; V: TRBV21-1; size: -; DNA: TGTGCCAGCAGCAAAACGGAGGGGGCGACTGAGCAGTTCTTC; CDR3: CASSKTEGATEQFF
D: TRBD1; J: TRBJ1-2; V: TRBV5-6; size: -; DNA: TGTGCCAGCAGCTTGGAACTGGGGACAGTCAATGGCTACACCTTC; CDR3: CASSLELGTVNGYTF
D: TRBD1; J: TRBJ2-2; V: TRBV15; size: -; DNA: TGTGCCACCAGCAGCCCCGGGACAGGGGCCAGCGGGGAGCTGTTTTTT; CDR3: CATSSPGTGASGELFF
D: -; J: TRBJ2-1; V: TRBV2; size: -; DNA: TGTGCCAGCAGTGAGAACTCGAGAGAGCAGTTCTTC; CDR3: CASSENSREQFF
D: -; J: TRBJ1-2; V: TRBV6-1; size: once; DNA: TGTGCCAGCATCGAGAGTGGCTACACCTTC; CDR3: CASIESGYTF
D: -; J: TRBJ2-7; V: TRBV28; size: -; DNA: TGTGCCAGCGGGGAGACTTACTCCTACGAGCAGTACTTC; CDR3: CASGETYSYEQYF
D: -; J: TRBJ2-1; V: TRBV5-1; size: -; DNA: TGCGCCAGCAGCTTGGCAGGAGGCAATGAGCAGTTCTTC; CDR3: CASSLAGGNEQFF
D: -; J: TRBJ2-2; V: TRBV28; size: -; DNA: TGTGCCAGCAGTCCATCCGACAGGTTAAACACCGGGGAGCTGTTTTTT; CDR3: CASSPSDRLNTGELFF
D: TRBD1; J: TRBJ2-5; V: TRBV19; size: -; DNA: TGTGCCAGTAGTATCGACAGGGGGCTAGAGACCCAGTACTTC; CDR3: CASSIDRGLETQYF
D: -; J: TRBJ1-5; V: TRBV19; size: -; DNA: TGTGCCAGTAGCAGCCCCCACAGTGGCAAGAATCAGCCCCAGCATTTT; CDR3: CASSSPHSGKNQPQHF
D: -; J: TRBJ1-5; V: TRBV2; size: -; DNA: TGTGCCAGCAGTGTTAGCGAGCAGCCCCAGCATTTT; CDR3: CASSVSEQPQHF
D: TRBD2; J: TRBJ2-7; V: TRBV6-5; size: -; DNA: TGTGCCAGCTATAGGCTAGCGGGAGGGCCGCAGTACTTC; CDR3: CASYRLAGGPQYF
D: -; J: TRBJ2-6; V: TRBV13; size: -; DNA: TGTGCCAGCAGCTCGACAGAGCTTTCTGGGGCCAACGTCCTGACTTTC; CDR3: CASSSTELSGANVLTF
D: -; J: TRBJ2-2; V: TRBV4-2; size: -; DNA: TGTGCCAGCAGCCAAGAGGTGATCGGGAACACCGGGGAGCTGTTTTTT; CDR3: CASSQEVIGNTGELFF
D: TRBD1; J: TRBJ2-1; V: TRBV28; size: -; DNA: TGTGCCAGCAGTTTTTCGGGACAGGGGTTTGAGGAGCAGTTCTTC; CDR3: CASSFSGQGFEEQFF
D: -; J: TRBJ1-5; V: TRBV19; size: -; DNA: TGTGCCAGTACCCTCCGGGGGGGGCTTGATCAGCCCCAGCATTTT; CDR3: CASTLRGGLDQPQHF
D: -; J: TRBJ1-1; V: TRBV2; size: once; DNA: TGTGCCAGCAGTGAAGCTCTACAGGGAGGGAAAGCTTTCTTT; CDR3: CASSEALQGGKAFF
D: -; J: TRBJ1-3; V: TRBV29-1; size: once; DNA: TGCAGCGCCACAGGCTCTGGAAACACCATATATTTT; CDR3: CSATGSGNTIYF
D: -; J: TRBJ1-2; V: TRBV2; size: -; DNA: TGTGCCAGCGTTGAGCTCTATGGCTACACCTTC; CDR3: CASVELYGYTF
D: -; J: TRBJ1-2; V: TRBV21-1; size: -; DNA: TGTGCCAGCAGCCCCCGAAGGTCGCTAGGGGTCGGGGGCTACACCTTC; CDR3: CASSPRRSLGVGGYTF
D: -; J: TRBJ2-2; V: TRBV5-6; size: -; DNA: TGTGCCAGCAGCCTCTACAGGTTAGCGGTTAACACCGGGGAGCTGTTTTTT; CDR3: CASSLYRLAVNTGELFF
D: -; J: TRBJ2-7; V: TRBV4-2; size: -; DNA: TGTGCCAGCAGCCAAGTCGGCGGCGGGTCCCATGAAGAGCAGTACTTC; CDR3: CASSQVGGGSHEEQYF
D: TRBD1; J: TRBJ2-1; V: TRBV11-3; size: -; DNA: TGTGCCAGCAGCTCCGGGACAGACTACAATGAGCAGTTCTTC; CDR3: CASSSGTDYNEQFF
D: TRBD2; J: TRBJ2-3; V: TRBV25-1; size: -; DNA: TGTGCCAGCAGGTTCGGGGCGGGAGACACAGATACGCAGTATTTT; CDR3: CASRFGAGDTDTQYF
D: -; J: TRBJ1-1; V: TRBV7-9; size: -; DNA: TGTGCCAGCAGCTTAGATGTAGCCAGTGAAGCTTTCTTT; CDR3: CASSLDVASEAFF
D: TRBD1; J: TRBJ2-7; V: TRBV5-6; size: -; DNA: TGTGCCAGCAGCTACACCGGGACAGGGCCTTACGAGCAGTACTTC; CDR3: CASSYTGTGPYEQYF
D: -; J: TRBJ2-5; V: TRBV6-4; size: -; DNA: TGTGCCAGCAGTGGGAGTCGGGGGGAGACCCAGTACTTC; CDR3: CASSGSRGETQYF
D: -; J: TRBJ2-3; V: TRBV4-1; size: once; DNA: TGCGCCAGCAGCCCTCGCACTAGCAGTCTTACAGATACGCAGTATTTT; CDR3: CASSPRTSSLTDTQYF
D: TRBD2; J: TRBJ2-7; V: TRBV6-1; size: -; DNA: TGTGCCAGCAGTGAGGGACTAGCGGGAGGGCCTTACGAGCAGTACTTC; CDR3: CASSEGLAGGPYEQYF
D: TRBD1; J: TRBJ2-5; V: TRBV5-1; size: -; DNA: TGCGCCAGCAGCTTAGGGGACAGTTTAGCCTTTGGAGAGACCCAGTACTTC; CDR3: CASSLGDSLAFGETQYF
D: TRBD1; J: TRBJ2-1; V: TRBV19; size: -; DNA: TGTGCCAGTAGTTTTGGGCAGGGGGCGTATTACAATGAGCAGTTCTTC; CDR3: CASSFGQGAYYNEQFF
D: TRBD1; J: TRBJ2-7; V: TRBV7-9; size: -; DNA: TGTGCCAGCAGCGCAGGGGGCAGATCCTACGAGCAGTACTTC; CDR3: CASSAGGRSYEQYF
D: TRBD2; J: TRBJ2-7; V: TRBV27; size: once; DNA: TGTGCCAGCAGTCTATCCGGGACTACCAACTACGAGCAGTACTTC; CDR3: CASSLSGTTNYEQYF
D: -; J: TRBJ2-7; V: TRBV18; size: -; DNA: TGTGCCAGCTCACGTGGACTTTCTTACGAGCAGTACTTC; CDR3: CASSRGLSYEQYF
D: -; J: TRBJ1-2; V: TRBV7-3; size: -; DNA: TGTGTTCTACAGCCCCCCTATGGCTACACCTTC; CDR3: CVLQPPYGYTF
D: TRBD2; J: TRBJ2-7; V: TRBV4-3; size: -; DNA: TGCGCCAGCAGCCAAGAAGGCGGGAGAACCAACGAGCAGTACTTC; CDR3: CASSQEGGRTNEQYF
D: TRBD1; J: TRBJ1-5; V: TRBV19; size: -; DNA: TGTGCCAGTAGTCCTCCGGACAGGGGAAACAATCAGCCCCAGCATTTT; CDR3: CASSPPDRGNNQPQHF
D: TRBD1; J: TRBJ2-7; V: TRBV6-5; size: -; DNA: TGTGCCAGCAGTTCGGGACAGACAACCTACGAGCAGTACTTC; CDR3: CASSSGQTTYEQYF
D: -; J: TRBJ1-5; V: TRBV30; size: -; DNA: TGTGCCTGGATGGCAGAGGGCGATCAGCCCCAGCATTTT; CDR3: CAWMAEGDQPQHF
D: TRBD2; J: TRBJ2-5; V: TRBV28; size: -; DNA: TGTGCCAGCAGTTCGGGACTAGCGGGCGCGAACCAAGAGACCCAGTACTTC; CDR3: CASSSGLAGANQETQYF
D: -; J: TRBJ1-2; V: TRBV4-1; size: -; DNA: TGCGCCAGCAGCCAAGTACAGAGGAGGGACTATGGCTACACCTTC; CDR3: CASSQVQRRDYGYTF
D: TRBD1; J: TRBJ1-5; V: TRBV6-5; size: -; DNA: TGTGCCAGCAGCCTGGACAGGGGCAATCAGCCCCAGCATTTT; CDR3: CASSLDRGNQPQHF
D: TRBD1; J: TRBJ2-7; V: TRBV30; size: -; DNA: TGTGCCTGGTCAGGGGGCGCGGGGGAGCAGTACTTC; CDR3: CAWSGGAGEQYF